This TCR beta chain was observed in a study of spatial heterogeneity in lung cancer. Study overall: The study observed each unique TCR and UMI combination more than ten times on average in raw reads.

TCRdb passed the 5' RACE reads through MiXCR, listing each CDR3 protein once. The repertoire consists of about 70,000 distinct CDR3 sequences, with over 7% occurring once and the leading ten covering 1.9%. This clonotype was seen at least ten times. Trimming took off 1 base at V and 6 bases at J, with 18 bases between the two ends. The germline gives CDR1 LNHNV, CDR2 YYDKDF (reference sequence). The CDR3 has 16 amino acids. Sample time point: blood at routine non-recurrence follow-up after resection. The V call is TRBV15, the J call TRBJ1-1; TRBD1 might be the D (5 bases). The sample was PBMCs, taken at follow-up. This clonotype was sampled from a female donor with early-stage non-small cell lung cancer. The CDR3 sequence is CATSRVSLMGHAEAFF. CDR3 DNA: TGTGCCACCAGCAGAGTGTCGTTGATGGGGCACGCTGAAGCTTTCTTT.